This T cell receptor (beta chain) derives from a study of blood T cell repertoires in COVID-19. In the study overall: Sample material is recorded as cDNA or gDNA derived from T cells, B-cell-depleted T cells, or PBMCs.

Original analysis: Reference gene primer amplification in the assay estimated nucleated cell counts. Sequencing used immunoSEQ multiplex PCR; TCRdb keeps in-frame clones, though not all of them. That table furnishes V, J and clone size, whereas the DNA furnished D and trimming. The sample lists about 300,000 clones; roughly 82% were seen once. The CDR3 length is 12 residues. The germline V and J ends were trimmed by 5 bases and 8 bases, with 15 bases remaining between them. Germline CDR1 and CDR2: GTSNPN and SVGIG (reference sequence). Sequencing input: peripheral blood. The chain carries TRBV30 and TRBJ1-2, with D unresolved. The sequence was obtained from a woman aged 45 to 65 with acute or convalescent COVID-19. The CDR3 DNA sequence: TGTGCCTGGTGGCCGCGGGGTTACGGCTACACCTTC. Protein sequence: CAWWPRGYGYTF.